A selection of T cell receptor beta chains follows, all from one sample in a study of PD-1 blockade in classical Hodgkin lymphoma. Method: immunoSEQ multiplex PCR; TCRdb's copy keeps in-frame clones and lacks some. The sample yields roughly 20,000 clones, roughly 85% seen once. The sample in question was peripheral blood mononuclear cells (PBMCs), obtained before the second cycle of nivolumab. These receptors originate from a human donor with classical Hodgkin lymphoma. Each CDR3 is given with its conserved first and last residue. D genes are given only for firm matches. Clone sizes are given selectively: once, few, many, or a class where the clone is expanded.

>TRBD1|-|TRBJ1-6|TRBV18
CASSPNPGTANSPLHF
TGTGCCAGCTCACCCAACCCCGGGACAGCAAATTCACCCCTCCACTTT
>-|-|TRBJ1-5|TRBV6-1
CASSEDKGGLFGNQPQHF
TGTGCCAGCAGTGAAGATAAGGGGGGCCTCTTCGGCAATCAGCCCCAGCATTTT
>-|-|TRBJ1-4|TRBV7-9
CASSLESGLNEKLFF
TGTGCCAGCAGCTTAGAGTCGGGGCTTAATGAAAAACTGTTTTTT
>-|-|TRBJ2-5|TRBV7-9
CASSLDGAETQYF
TGTGCCAGCAGCTTAGATGGTGCGGAGACCCAGTACTTC
>TRBD1|-|TRBJ2-2|TRBV5-1
CASSPRTGDTGELFF
TGCGCCAGCAGCCCACGGACAGGGGACACCGGGGAGCTGTTTTTT
>-|-|TRBJ2-4|TRBV15
CATSRGRGASSKNIQYF
TGTGCCACCAGCAGAGGGAGGGGGGCGAGCTCCAAAAACATTCAGTACTTC
>TRBD2|-|TRBJ2-6|TRBV5-1
CASSSAGGFPVSGANVLTF
TGCGCCAGCAGCTCCGCGGGGGGATTCCCTGTCTCTGGGGCCAACGTCCTGACTTTC
>-|-|TRBJ1-1|TRBV7-2
CASSLEGRGAFF
TGTGCCAGCAGCCTCGAGGGCAGGGGAGCTTTCTTT
>-|once|TRBJ2-2|TRBV9
CASSMGTGGTGELFF
TGTGCCAGCAGCATGGGGACTGGGGGCACCGGGGAGCTGTTTTTT
>TRBD1|-|TRBJ1-2|TRBV19
CASSMRTGTYGYTF
TGTGCCAGTAGTATGCGGACAGGGACCTATGGCTACACCTTC
>TRBD2|-|TRBJ2-5|TRBV5-1
CASSLFGGEETQYF
TGCGCTAGCAGCTTGTTTGGGGGGGAAGAGACCCAGTACTTC
>-|-|TRBJ2-5|TRBV18
CASSRSGVETQYF
TGTGCCAGCTCACGTTCCGGGGTGGAGACCCAGTACTTC
>TRBD1|-|TRBJ2-3|TRBV9
CASSVVQGADTQYF
TGTGCCAGCAGCGTAGTACAGGGGGCAGATACGCAGTATTTT
>-|-|TRBJ1-6|TRBV5-4
CASRSQGHNSPLHF
TGTGCCAGCAGGTCCCAGGGTCATAATTCACCCCTCCACTTT
>TRBD2|-|TRBJ2-7|TRBV5-1
CASTTGEGTYEQYF
TGCGCCAGCACCACGGGGGAGGGCACCTACGAGCAGTACTTC
>TRBD1|-|TRBJ1-6|TRBV7-8
CASSLLGQGNSPLHF
TGTGCCAGCAGCTTACTGGGACAGGGGAATTCACCCCTCCACTTT
>TRBD1|few|TRBJ1-1|TRBV19
CASSPGQHTTEAFF
TGTGCCAGTAGTCCGGGACAGCATACCACTGAAGCTTTCTTT
>TRBD1|-|TRBJ1-4|TRBV4-1
CASSQDRTGGTSSTNEKLFF
TGCGCCAGCAGCCAAGATCGGACAGGGGGGACAAGTTCAACTAATGAAAAACTGTTTTTT
>-|-|TRBJ2-5|TRBV6-5
CASSRTSQETQYF
TGTGCCAGCAGTCGCACCAGCCAAGAGACCCAGTACTTC
>-|few|TRBJ1-1|TRBV10-3
CAISATDMNTEAFF
TGTGCCATCAGTGCCACGGACATGAACACTGAAGCTTTCTTT
>-|-|TRBJ2-1|TRBV6-6
CASSYPQDNEQFF
TGTGCCAGCAGTTACCCGCAGGACAATGAGCAGTTCTTC
>-|-|TRBJ2-5|TRBV27
CASSKSRWVQETQYF
TGTGCCAGCAGCAAGTCTCGGTGGGTTCAAGAGACCCAGTACTTC
>-|medium-sized|TRBJ1-2|TRBV7-9
CASSASGTNYGYTF
TGTGCCAGCAGCGCCTCCGGGACAAACTATGGCTACACCTTC
>-|-|TRBJ1-1|TRBV2
CASSEAQRAFF
TGTGCCAGCAGTGAAGCGCAGAGAGCTTTCTTT
>-|-|TRBJ2-2|TRBV4-2
CASSHRGVSNTGELFF
TGTGCCAGCAGCCACCGGGGAGTATCGAACACCGGGGAGCTGTTTTTT
>TRBD1|-|TRBJ2-1|TRBV9
CASSAHSPGQGGNEQFF
TGTGCCAGCAGCGCCCACAGCCCGGGACAGGGAGGCAATGAGCAGTTCTTC
>-|-|TRBJ2-3|TRBV5-4
CASSLFGGTDTQYF
TGTGCCAGCAGCTTGTTCGGGGGCACAGATACGCAGTATTTT
>TRBD1|-|TRBJ2-6|TRBV7-9
CASSLGTDTNVLTF
TGTGCCAGCAGCCTCGGGACAGACACCAACGTCCTGACTTTC
>-|-|TRBJ2-7|TRBV11-2
CASSLGQLEYEQYF
TGTGCCAGCAGCTTAGGGCAGTTAGAATACGAGCAGTACTTC
>-|-|TRBJ1-3|TRBV19
CASSNTAVSGNTIYF
TGTGCCAGTAGTAATACGGCCGTCTCTGGAAACACCATATATTTT
>TRBD1|-|TRBJ1-5|TRBV27
CASSMTGVGSFRQPQHF
TGTGCCAGCAGTATGACAGGGGTAGGTTCCTTTCGACAGCCCCAGCATTTT
>-|-|TRBJ2-7|TRBV5-1
CASSLEGLTEQYF
TGCGCCAGCAGCTTGGAGGGGCTAACCGAGCAGTACTTC
>-|-|TRBJ2-1|TRBV4-1
CASSQGYISTYNEQFF
TGCGCCAGCAGCCAAGGCTACATATCAACCTACAATGAGCAGTTCTTC
>-|-|TRBJ1-6|TRBV10-3
CAISSGWNSPLHF
TGTGCCATCAGTTCAGGGTGGAATTCACCCCTCCACTTT
>-|-|TRBJ1-2|TRBV9
CASSVGASGGYTF
TGTGCCAGCAGCGTAGGGGCTTCTGGAGGCTACACCTTC
>-|-|TRBJ1-2|TRBV6-5
CASSYGGLNYGYTF
TGTGCCAGCAGTTACGGGGGACTTAACTATGGCTACACCTTC
>TRBD2|-|TRBJ2-3|TRBV10-2
CASRSVERGPADTQYF
TGCGCCAGCAGATCTGTGGAGCGGGGTCCCGCAGATACGCAGTATTTT
>TRBD1|-|TRBJ1-1|TRBV5-1
CASSLGGQENTEAFF
TGCGCCAGCAGCTTGGGCGGACAGGAGAACACTGAAGCTTTCTTT
>TRBD2|-|TRBJ2-3|TRBV19
CASSRRLAGTTDTQYF
TGTGCCAGTAGTAGACGACTAGCGGGAACCACAGATACGCAGTATTTT
>TRBD1|-|TRBJ1-6|TRBV14
CASSQTGGSPLHF
TGTGCCAGCAGCCAAACAGGGGGATCACCCCTCCACTTT
>-|-|TRBJ1-4|TRBV10-3
CAISDKGEGGEKLFF
TGTGCCATCAGTGACAAGGGGGAGGGAGGCGAAAAACTGTTTTTT
>TRBD1|few|TRBJ1-5|TRBV7-9
CASSYGTGNGNQPQHF
TGTGCCAGCAGCTACGGGACAGGAAATGGAAATCAGCCCCAGCATTTT
>TRBD1|few|TRBJ2-2|TRBV5-1
CASSWAGTGNTGELFF
TGCGCCAGCAGCTGGGCGGGGACAGGGAACACCGGGGAGCTGTTTTTT
>-|-|TRBJ1-1|TRBV19
CASTPLIRDPNTEAFF
TGTGCCAGTACCCCTCTGATTCGGGACCCGAACACTGAAGCTTTCTTT
>-|-|TRBJ2-4|TRBV5-4
CASSIGIAKNIQYF
TGTGCCAGCAGCATAGGGATAGCCAAAAACATTCAGTACTTC
>TRBD2|once|TRBJ2-3|TRBV7-9
CASRSGGIRTDTQYF
TGTGCCAGCAGGAGCGGGGGGATACGCACAGATACGCAGTATTTT
>-|-|TRBJ1-1|TRBV9
CASSVDRDTEAFF
TGTGCCAGCAGCGTAGACAGGGACACTGAAGCTTTCTTT
>-|-|TRBJ2-5|TRBV4-3
CASSQDPASGLGTQYF
TGCGCCAGCAGCCAAGACCCAGCCTCCGGCTTGGGGACCCAGTACTTC
>-|-|TRBJ1-2|TRBV7-8
CASSPWGNYGYTF
TGTGCCAGCAGCCCCTGGGGGAACTATGGCTACACCTTC
>-|-|TRBJ2-3|TRBV6-5
CASSYGNPRVDTQYF
TGTGCCAGCAGTTATGGTAACCCACGGGTGGATACGCAGTATTTT
>-|-|TRBJ1-1|TRBV14
CASSYTYRNTEAFF
TGTGCCAGCAGCTACACGTACCGGAACACTGAAGCTTTCTTT
>-|once|TRBJ1-6|TRBV7-8
CASSYMGSSPLHF
TGTGCCAGCAGTTACATGGGTAGTTCACCCCTCCACTTT
>-|-|TRBJ2-5|TRBV5-1
CASSLSGEETQYF
TGCGCCAGCAGCTTGTCGGGGGAGGAGACCCAGTACTTC
>-|-|TRBJ1-2|TRBV11-2
CASSLDSGVVYGHTF
TGTGCCAGCAGCTTAGATTCAGGGGTCGTCTATGGCCACACCTTC
>-|-|TRBJ1-5|TRBV7-2
CASSFSGVNQPQHF
TGTGCCAGCAGCTTCTCAGGGGTCAATCAGCCCCAGCATTTT
>-|-|TRBJ1-2|TRBV5-1
CASSLADSNYGYTF
TGCGCCAGCAGCTTGGCTGACAGTAACTATGGCTACACCTTC
>-|-|TRBJ1-2|TRBV25-1
CASSETGTKGGYTF
TGTGCCAGCAGTGAAACCGGGACAAAAGGCGGCTACACCTTC
>-|-|TRBJ1-2|TRBV10-3
CAIRDTGSHGYTF
TGTGCCATCAGAGATACAGGGAGCCATGGCTACACCTTC
>-|-|TRBJ1-2|TRBV10-3
CAISESTDNYGYTF
TGTGCCATCAGTGAGTCAACTGATAACTATGGCTACACCTTC